This T cell receptor (beta chain) derives from a study of beta chain features in type 1 diabetes. Study-wide background: Across the samples, some 99 million sorted cells were examined in total.

As concerns this clone: Its antigen is currently unknown.

Germline V gene lookup returns CDR1 KGHSH and CDR2 LQKENI. The V end lost 6 bases, the J end lost 3 bases, and 14 bases lay between the germline ends. The CDR3 extends over 14 amino acids. Purity (above 98%) was reached by all sorted populations. Study results and limitations: People with Type 1 diabetes carried modestly yet significantly shorter TCRB CDR3s in all four CD4+ subsets.

The investigators reverse transcribed all of the isolated RNA, so they sequenced expressed TCRB transcripts. It was found that naive, central memory and regulatory T cell samples averaged around 3.6 million reads. The table came from immunoSEQ multiplex PCR; TCRdb's copy has only in-frame clones and leaves some out. Found here are some 370,000 clones, 9.6% of them singletons; the top ten hold about 0.6%. The receptor was derived from a man aged 25 to 40 with type 1 diabetes. The sequenced sample was central memory CD4+ T cells from blood. The chain employs TRBV18 and TRBJ1-1, with unresolved D. CDR3 nucleotide sequence: TGTGCCAGCTCCATCGTCGGGAGGGACACTGAAGCTTTCTTT. Its translation is CASSIVGRDTEAFF.